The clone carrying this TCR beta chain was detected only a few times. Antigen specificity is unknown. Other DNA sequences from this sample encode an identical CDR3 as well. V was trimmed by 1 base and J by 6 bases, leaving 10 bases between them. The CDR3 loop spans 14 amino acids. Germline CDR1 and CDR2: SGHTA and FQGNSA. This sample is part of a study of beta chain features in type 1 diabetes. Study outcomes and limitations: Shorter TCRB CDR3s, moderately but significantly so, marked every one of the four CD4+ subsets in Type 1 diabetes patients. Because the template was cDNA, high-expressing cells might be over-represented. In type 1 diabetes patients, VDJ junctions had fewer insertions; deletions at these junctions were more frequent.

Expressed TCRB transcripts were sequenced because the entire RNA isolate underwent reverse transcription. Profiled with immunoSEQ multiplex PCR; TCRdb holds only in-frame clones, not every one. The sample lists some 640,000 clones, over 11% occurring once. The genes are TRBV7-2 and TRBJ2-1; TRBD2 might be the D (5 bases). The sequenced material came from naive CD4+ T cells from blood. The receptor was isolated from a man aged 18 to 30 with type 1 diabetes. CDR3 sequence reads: CASSLGLAGNEQFF. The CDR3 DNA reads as TGTGCCAGCAGCTTAGGCCTGGCGGGCAATGAGCAGTTCTTC.